Below are 20 T cell receptor beta chains sequenced from a single sample in a study of blood T cell repertoires in COVID-19. The assay was immunoSEQ multiplex PCR, and TCRdb's table has in-frame clones only and misses some. The data show about 240,000 clones, roughly four fifths seen once. The sample taken for sequencing was peripheral blood. Receptors originate from a woman at least 80 years old with acute or convalescent COVID-19.

The chain has TRBV4-2 and TRBJ2-5; TRBD1 aligns across 7 bases. Unmatched junction bases numbered 5, after V lost 0 bases and J lost 1 base. CDR3 length: 16 residues. Germline-derived CDR1 and CDR2 are LGHNA and YNFKEQ. CDR3 DNA sequence: TGTGCCAGCAGCCAAGATGAAGGGGGCCTCCAAGAGACCCAGTACTTC. It is translated as CASSQDEGGLQETQYF.

This clone came up once. The chain combines TRBV19 with TRBJ1-1; TRBD1 matches 10 bases. The CDR3 covers 15 residues. The germline V gene has CDR1 LNHDA and CDR2 SQIVND (reference sequence). The trim removed 5 bases at V and 5 bases at J, leaving 8 bases unmatched. DNA of the CDR3: TGTGCCAGTAGTCCCCTGGGACAGGGGACGACTGAAGCTTTCTTT. Translating it yields CASSPLGQGTTEAFF.

This sequence joins TRBV28 and TRBJ1-1; D ambiguous. The CDR3 contains 13 residues. The germline V gene encodes CDR1 MDHEN and CDR2 SYDVKM. Trimming stripped 6 bases from V and 14 bases from J, with 22 bases between. CDR3: CASRGRAWREEFF. The DNA for the CDR3 is TGTGCCAGCAGAGGAAGGGCGTGGAGGGAAGAATTCTTT. Full variable domain (outside the CDR3, taken from reference TRBV28 and TRBJ1-1): DVKVTQSSRYLVKRTGEKVFLECVQDMDHENMFWYRQDPGLGLRLIYFSYDVKMKEKGDIPEGYSVSREKKERFSLILESASTNQTSMYLCASRGRAWREEFFGQGTRLTVV.

This clone was seen just once. V gene TRBV25-1 combines with J gene TRBJ2-7; D might be TRBD1 (6 bases). Germline CDR1 reads MGHDK; CDR2 reads SYGVNS. Trimming took off 6 bases at V and 2 bases at J, with 11 bases between the two ends. This CDR3 region has 13 residues. The CDR3 reads CASRGDKPYEQYF. The CDR3 DNA is TGTGCCAGCAGGGGGGACAAACCCTACGAGCAGTACTTC.

CDR3 in amino acids: CASSRDRLGLDEQYF. The CDR3 DNA sequence: TGTGCCAGCTCTCGGGACAGGTTAGGGCTTGACGAGCAGTACTTC. The rearrangement joins TRBV18 to TRBJ2-7; 8 nucleotides align to TRBD1. CDR1 and CDR2 (germline): KGHSH, LQKENI. The V and J ends lost 6 bases and 5 bases, in that order; junction bases with no gene match: 12. The CDR3 contains 15 residues.

The gene calls are TRBV30 and TRBJ2-1; 10 nucleotides match TRBD2. The V gene's germline CDR1 is GTSNPN and CDR2 SVGIG (reference sequence). This CDR3 comprises 14 residues. Unmatched junction bases numbered 4, after V lost 2 bases and J lost 6 bases. In DNA form, the CDR3 reads TGTGCCTGGAGTAGCGGGAGGGGGGCCAATGAGCAGTTCTTC. It yields the protein CAWSSGRGANEQFF.

V is TRBV5-1 and J is TRBJ2-3; TRBD1 matches 7 bases. Looked up from germline, CDR1 is SGHRS and CDR2 is YFSETQ. Trimming removed 5 bases from V and 2 bases from J; junction bases left unmatched: 5. This CDR3 spans 14 amino acids. CDR3 bases: TGCGCCAGCAGTCGGGACAGTCCCACAGATACGCAGTATTTT. The encoded protein is CASSRDSPTDTQYF.

V usage is TRBV18 and J usage is TRBJ1-1; weak D call: TRBD1 (5 bases). CDR1 is KGHSH, CDR2 LQKENI, per germline. The CDR3 is made up of 15 amino acids. Trimming shortened V by 0 bases and J by 4 bases, and 12 bases separated the two germline ends. The CDR3 is CASSPPRGWSTEAFF. As DNA, the CDR3 is TGTGCCAGCTCACCACCTAGGGGTTGGAGCACTGAAGCTTTCTTT.

The V call is TRBV6-1, the J call TRBJ1-1; tentatively, D is TRBD1 (5 bases). Trimming stripped 0 bases from V and 4 bases from J, with 12 bases between. CDR1 MNHNS and CDR2 SASEGT come from the germline V gene. The CDR3 runs 15 residues. The CDR3 nucleotides read TGTGCCAGCAGTGAAGCTCCAGGGTTGGGCACTGAAGCTTTCTTT. This sequence encodes CASSEAPGLGTEAFF.

This chain uses TRBV27 with TRBJ2-2, with D possibly TRBD2 on 7 matching bases. The CDR3 runs to 15 residues. V dropped 9 bases and J dropped 0 bases, with 14 bases sitting between them. Germline CDR1 MNHEY, CDR2 SMNVEV (reference sequence). CDR3 coding DNA: TGTGCCAGTAGGCCGGGGGGCACGAACACCGGGGAGCTGTTTTTT. Translation: CASRPGGTNTGELFF.

CDR3 nucleotide sequence: TGCGCCAGCAGCTTGGACAGGCGGTCTAGCACAGATACGCAGTATTTT. Its translation: CASSLDRRSSTDTQYF. The chain uses TRBV5-1 and TRBJ2-3; D might be TRBD1 (5 bases). The ends were cut back, 0 bases at V and 0 bases at J, with 11 bases in the middle. This CDR3 has 16 amino acids. Germline CDR1 reads SGHRS; CDR2 reads YFSETQ.

Worth noting for this clone: Different DNA sequences within this sample yield the same CDR3. The CDR3 DNA reads TGTGCCAGCAGTTACAGGGTCGGGGAAGCTTTCTTT. Translation gives CASSYRVGEAFF. The rearrangement uses TRBV12-3 or TRBV12-4 and TRBJ1-1, with a tentative D call TRBD1 (6 bases). The CDR3 is made up of 12 amino acids. The V end lost 4 bases, the J end lost 8 bases, and 11 bases lay between the germline ends.

The chain links TRBV3-1 (or the pseudogene TRBV3-2) to TRBJ2-2; 9 bases map to TRBD2. This CDR3 is built from 18 residues. Losses at the gene ends were 4 bases for V and 0 bases for J; bases not matched to a gene: 9. From germline, CDR1 is LGHDT and CDR2 YNNKEL (reference sequence). The CDR3 protein is CASSPPLAGASNTGELFF. In nucleotides, the CDR3 is TGTGCCAGCAGCCCCCCGTTAGCGGGGGCCTCGAACACCGGGGAGCTGTTTTTT.

This clone occurred a few times. This chain joins TRBV25-1 and TRBJ1-6, with 8 bases lining up with TRBD1. V shed 4 bases, J shed 7 bases, and the junction held 3 bases outside the gene matches. The CDR3 covers 14 residues. The germline V gene encodes CDR1 MGHDK and CDR2 SYGVNS. CDR3 sequence: CASSGTGHNSPLHF. In DNA form, the CDR3 reads TGTGCCAGCAGTGGGACAGGGCACAATTCACCCCTCCACTTT.

This chain uses TRBV24-1 with TRBJ1-2; 7 bases map to TRBD1. After removal of 5 bases from V and 4 bases from J, the junction contained 6 bases not matched to a gene. The CDR3 extends over 14 amino acids. Germline loops: CDR1 KGHDR, CDR2 SFDVKD. CDR3 residues: CATSGRDSLYGYTF. DNA of the CDR3: TGTGCCACCAGTGGACGGGACAGCCTCTATGGCTACACCTTC.

This sequence joins TRBV4-1 and TRBJ1-3; D not resolved. The CDR3 spans 15 residues. In germline, CDR1 is MGHRA, CDR2 YSYEKL. With 3 bases removed from V and 0 bases from J, the gap between germline ends came to 9 bases. The DNA for the CDR3 is TGCGCCAGCAGCCAGAGGTTGCACTCTGGAAACACCATATATTTT. It specifies CASSQRLHSGNTIYF.

This chain uses TRBV7-9 with TRBJ1-1; possible D gene TRBD1, 5 bases. The V end lost 5 bases, the J end lost 4 bases, and 14 bases lay between the germline ends. This CDR3 region has 14 residues. Per the germline V gene, CDR1 is SEHNR and CDR2 is FQNEAQ (reference sequence). Written as DNA, the CDR3 is TGTGCCAGCAGCCCCCCCGTGGGGCCCACTGAAGCTTTCTTT. It codes for CASSPPVGPTEAFF.

Only a few counts were recorded for this clone. The chain uses TRBV9 and TRBJ1-2; maybe TRBD1 (5 bases). CDR3 length: 15 residues. The germline V and J ends were trimmed by 5 bases and 0 bases, with 14 bases remaining between them. Germline V gene data show CDR1 as SGDLS and CDR2 as YYNGEE. Here the CDR3 DNA reads TGTGCCAGCAGTGGGACTTCGACAGCTAACTATGGCTACACCTTC. It specifies CASSGTSTANYGYTF.

This clone was counted once. The chain uses TRBV6-2 or TRBV6-3 and TRBJ2-2; 10 nucleotides line up with TRBD2. Unmatched junction bases numbered 4, after V lost 2 bases and J lost 1 base. This CDR3 spans 17 amino acids. Germline V gives CDR1 MNHEY, CDR2 SVGEGT. For the CDR3, the DNA is TGTGCCAGCAGTTACGCTAGCGGGGGCGGGAACACCGGGGAGCTGTTTTTT. Translated, it gives CASSYASGGGNTGELFF.

V is TRBV5-1 and J is TRBJ1-6; maybe TRBD1 (6 bases). Looked up from germline, CDR1 is SGHRS and CDR2 is YFSETQ. The CDR3 runs to 15 residues. The V gene lost 3 bases and the J gene lost 8 bases, with 15 bases spanning the gap. The CDR3 DNA sequence: TGCGCCAGCAGCTCACAGGGACGTTCGGATTCACCCCTCCACTTT. It translates to CASSSQGRSDSPLHF.